This T cell receptor beta chain was found in a study of shared clonotypes between healthy human individuals. Study-wide findings and caveats: Naive subsets tended to show greater estimated richness than memory subsets.

Assay used: immunoSEQ multiplex PCR; TCRdb lists only in-frame clones, some missing. The data hold approximately 530,000 clones, with around 95% observed a single time. This clone was found once. What it binds is not known. Source material: naive CD4+ T cells sorted from blood. Subset described: CD45RA+ positively selected. The TCR comes from a woman in her twenties or thirties in good health.

The CDR3 DNA follows: TGTGCCACCAGCAGACCGGGACTAGCCCCTGACGGTAGCACAGATACGCAGTATTTT. It yields the protein CATSRPGLAPDGSTDTQYF. V is TRBV15 and J is TRBJ2-3; 9 bases match TRBD2. CDR1 is LNHNV, CDR2 YYDKDF, per germline (reference sequence). V lost 2 bases and J lost 0; bases outside the gene matches: 12. The CDR3 is 19 amino acids.